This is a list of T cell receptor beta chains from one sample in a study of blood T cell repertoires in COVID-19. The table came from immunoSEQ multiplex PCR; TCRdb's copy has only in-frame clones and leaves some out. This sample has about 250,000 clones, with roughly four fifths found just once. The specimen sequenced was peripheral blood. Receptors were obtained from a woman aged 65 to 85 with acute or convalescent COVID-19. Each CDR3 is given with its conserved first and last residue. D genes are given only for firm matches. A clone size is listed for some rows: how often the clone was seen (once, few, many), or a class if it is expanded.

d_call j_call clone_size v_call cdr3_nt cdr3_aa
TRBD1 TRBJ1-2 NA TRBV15 TGTGCCACCAGCAGAGCTTTACGGACAGGAGAGAATGGCTACACCTTC CATSRALRTGENGYTF
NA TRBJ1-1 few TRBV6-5 TGTGCCAGCAGTTACTCCGGTCCGACTGAAGCTTTCTTT CASSYSGPTEAFF
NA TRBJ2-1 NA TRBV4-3 TGCGCCAGCAGCCCAGACGGGACATCCTACAATGAGCAGTTCTTC CASSPDGTSYNEQFF
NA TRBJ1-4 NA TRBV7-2 TGTGCCAGCAGCTTAGGTGGGAGGGAAAAACTGTTTTTT CASSLGGREKLFF
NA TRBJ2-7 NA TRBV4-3 TGCGCCAGCAGCCAAATGCGGACAAGCTACGAGCAGTACTTC CASSQMRTSYEQYF
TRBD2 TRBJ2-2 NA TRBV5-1 TGCGCCAGCAGCTTTGGCGGGGGAGTCACCGGGGAGCTGTTTTTT CASSFGGGVTGELFF
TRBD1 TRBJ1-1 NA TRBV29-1 TGCAGCGTTCACAGGGGGACCATGAACACTGAAGCTTTCTTT CSVHRGTMNTEAFF
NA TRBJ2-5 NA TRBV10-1 TGCGCCAGCAGTGAGTCTTGGGGGGGCCGCGAGACCCAGTACTTC CASSESWGGRETQYF
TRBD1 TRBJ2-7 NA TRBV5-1 TGCGCCAGCAGCTTGGGGGGACAGGATTCCCACGAGCAGTACTTC CASSLGGQDSHEQYF
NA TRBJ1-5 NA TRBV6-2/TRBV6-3 TGTGCCAGCAGTCCCGGACTGTATGGCAATCAGCCCCAGCATTTT CASSPGLYGNQPQHF
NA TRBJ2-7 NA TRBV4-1 TGCGCCAGCAGCCAGGGCAGTTCCTACGAGCAGTACTTC CASSQGSSYEQYF
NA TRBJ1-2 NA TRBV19 TGTGCCAGTAGTGGCCCCTATGGCTACACCTTC CASSGPYGYTF
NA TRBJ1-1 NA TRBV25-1 TGTGCCAGCAGCCAGGTGGGGGGTGACACTGAAGCTTTCTTT CASSQVGGDTEAFF
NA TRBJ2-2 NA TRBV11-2 TGTGCCAGCAGCTTAGACTTAGGGGCCGGGGAGCTGTTTTTT CASSLDLGAGELFF
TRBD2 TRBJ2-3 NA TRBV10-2 TGCGCCAGCAGAAAAGATACTAGCGGGGGCACAGATACGCAGTATTTT CASRKDTSGGTDTQYF
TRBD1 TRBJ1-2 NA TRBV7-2 TGTGCCAGCAGCTTATACCCCAGGGGGCGGGTGGATGGCTACACCTTC CASSLYPRGRVDGYTF
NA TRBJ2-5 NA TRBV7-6 TGTGCCAGCAGCTTAGCTAGCGGACTGCCACAAGAGACCCAGTACTTC CASSLASGLPQETQYF
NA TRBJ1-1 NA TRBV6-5 TGTGCCAGCAGTTACAATAGAGGTGCAACTGAAGCTTTCTTT CASSYNRGATEAFF
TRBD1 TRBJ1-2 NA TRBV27 TGTGCCAGCAGGTTGAGACAGGGTCTAGGGGGCTACACCTTC CASRLRQGLGGYTF
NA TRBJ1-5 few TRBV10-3 TGTGCCATCAGTGAGCTGGGGGCGCTCAATAGCAATCAGCCCCAGCATTTT CAISELGALNSNQPQHF
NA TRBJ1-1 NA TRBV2 TGTGCCAGCAGTGAAGGGCGGGGAAGGACTGAAGCTTTCTTT CASSEGRGRTEAFF
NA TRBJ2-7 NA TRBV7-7 TGTGCCAGCAGCTTAGAGGCCAGGTCCGAGCAGTACTTC CASSLEARSEQYF
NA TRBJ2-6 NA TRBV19 TGTGCCAGTAGTATAGATCGGTCAGGACACAGCTCTGGGGCCAACGTCCTGACTTTC CASSIDRSGHSSGANVLTF